These 27 T cell receptor beta chains were sequenced from one sample in a study of human thymus T cells. The protocol was immunoSEQ multiplex PCR, while the TCRdb copy is restricted to in-frame clones and leaves out a portion. The data hold tens of thousands of clones, with just under 95% observed a single time. The sequenced sample consisted of blood. The receptor source for this set is a girl under three years old with a congenital heart defect but otherwise immunologically healthy.

This clone appeared a single time. J is TRBJ1-5 and V is TRBV28; 7 bases are a match to TRBD1. CDR1 and CDR2 (germline): MDHEN, SYDVKM. The V segment lost 7 bases and the J segment 5 bases; nucleotides outside the gene matches: 11. CDR3 length equals 15 residues. Here the CDR3 DNA reads TGTGCCAGCAAACGGGACAGTTTGGGGGATCAGCCCCAGCATTTT. It encodes CASKRDSLGDQPQHF.

The gene calls are TRBV25-1 and TRBJ2-3; TRBD2 aligns across 12 bases. The ends lost 4 bases at V and 3 bases at J; junction bases unmatched: 5. Germline CDR1 is MGHDK and CDR2 is SYGVNS. The CDR3 sequence is 16 residues long. The chain's CDR3 is CASSARTSGTTDTQYF. CDR3 sequence (DNA): TGTGCCAGCAGTGCACGGACTAGCGGGACAACAGATACGCAGTATTTT.

This chain connects TRBV7-2 to TRBJ2-6, with D uncertain. The germline V gene encodes CDR1 SGHTA and CDR2 FQGNSA. The length of the CDR3 is 12 residues. V was pared by 5 bases and J by 9 bases, with 8 bases between. CDR3 protein: CASSATYNVLTF. The CDR3 DNA sequence: TGTGCCAGCAGCGCCACTTACAACGTCCTGACTTTC.

This chain joins TRBV2 and TRBJ2-7, with unresolved D. The CDR3 runs 12 residues. V shed 4 bases and J shed 2 bases, with 6 bases lying between them. Germline loops: CDR1 SNHLY, CDR2 FYNNEI. The CDR3 sequence: CASSGDTYEQYF. CDR3 in DNA: TGTGCCAGCAGTGGAGACACCTACGAGCAGTACTTC.

Here the CDR3 reads CASSQDRVFGYTF. The CDR3 DNA follows: TGTGCCAGCAGCCAGGACAGGGTTTTTGGCTACACCTTC. V and J are TRBV28 and TRBJ1-2; 8 positions agree with TRBD1. Trimming took 6 bases from V and 7 from J; bases not matched to a gene: 7. CDR3 length: 13 amino acids. Germline CDR1 reads MDHEN; CDR2 reads SYDVKM.

This sequence joins TRBV11-2 and TRBJ2-3; TRBD1 might be the D (5 bases). The V gene's germline CDR1 is SGHAT and CDR2 FQNNGV. The CDR3 consists of 15 residues. With 1 base removed from V and 3 bases from J, the gap between germline ends came to 11 bases. CDR3 sequence reads: CASSLGSRGTDTQYF. The CDR3, as DNA: TGTGCCAGCAGCTTAGGTAGTAGGGGTACAGATACGCAGTATTTT.

The chain is built from TRBV28 and TRBJ2-3, with D possibly matching TRBD1 (6 bases). This CDR3 comprises 17 residues. Trimming left V 4 bases short and J 3 bases short, with 20 bases between. From germline, CDR1 is MDHEN and CDR2 SYDVKM. In DNA form, the CDR3 reads TGTGCCAGCAGTTGGGGAAGAAGCGGAAGGGGGACAGATACGCAGTATTTT. This sequence encodes CASSWGRSGRGTDTQYF.

The chain links TRBV28 to TRBJ2-7; tentatively, D is TRBD1 or TRBD2 (5 bases each). The CDR3 contains 15 residues. V was shortened by 4 bases and J by 2 bases, with 15 bases between the two germline ends. Germline V gene sequence: CDR1 MDHEN, CDR2 SYDVKM. CDR3 protein: CASSSAQGVTYEQYF. CDR3 bases: TGTGCCAGCAGTTCGGCCCAGGGAGTCACCTACGAGCAGTACTTC.

The chain uses TRBV27 and TRBJ1-1; D is unresolved. CDR3 size: 13 residues. Germline loops: CDR1 MNHEY, CDR2 SMNVEV (reference sequence). Trimming shortened V by 3 bases and J by 1 base, and 6 bases separated the two germline ends. DNA of the CDR3: TGTGCCAGCAGTTTGGAAGAGAACACTGAAGCTTTCTTT. Protein: CASSLEENTEAFF.

The chain links TRBV4-1 to TRBJ2-5; 8 bases agree with TRBD1. The V gene's germline CDR1 is MGHRA and CDR2 YSYEKL. V lost 4 bases and J lost 2; bases outside the gene matches: 12. The CDR3 is 17 amino acids. CDR3 DNA sequence: TGCGCCAGCAGCCGACCCCCGGACAGGGTGGGACAAGAGACCCAGTACTTC. Amino acids: CASSRPPDRVGQETQYF.

J is TRBJ2-2 and V is TRBV5-4, with TRBD1 matching 9 bases. Trimming at V came to 4 bases and at J to 4 bases, leaving 8 bases not matched to a gene. The CDR3 contains 16 residues. Germline V gene data show CDR1 as SGHNT and CDR2 as YYREEE (reference sequence). The CDR3 DNA reads TGTGCCAGCAGCCCTCGGGACAGGGCCCCCACCGGGGAGCTGTTTTTT. It encodes CASSPRDRAPTGELFF.

J is TRBJ2-7 and V is TRBV19; D gene ambiguous. The ends were cut back, 1 base at V and 4 bases at J, with 8 bases in the middle. CDR3 length equals 13 residues. Germline V gives CDR1 LNHDA, CDR2 SQIVND (reference sequence). The CDR3 nucleotides are TGTGCCAGTAGTATAGGGGGTGGATACGAGCAGTACTTC. This translates into CASSIGGGYEQYF.

This chain connects TRBV7-9 to TRBJ2-6, with D tentatively TRBD2 (5 bases). Looked up from germline, CDR1 is SEHNR and CDR2 is FQNEAQ (reference sequence). V was clipped by 5 bases and J by 1 base, with 6 bases between them. The CDR3 covers 14 residues. In DNA form, the CDR3 reads TGTGCCAGCAGCCGAGGGTCTGGGGCCAACGTCCTGACTTTC. Translating gives CASSRGSGANVLTF. Based on the CDR3 plus reference TRBV7-9 and TRBJ2-6, the full variable domain is DTGVSQNPRHKITKRGQNVTFRCDPISEHNRLYWYRQTLGQGPEFLTYFQNEAQLEKSRLLSDRFSAERPKGSFSTLEIQRTEQGDSAMYLCASSRGSGANVLTFGAGSRLTVL.

The J gene is TRBJ1-2, the V gene TRBV27; 7 bases map to TRBD1. This CDR3 is 15 amino acids long. Germline V gene sequence: CDR1 MNHEY, CDR2 SMNVEV (reference sequence). With 5 bases clipped from V and 5 bases from J, the junction kept 11 bases outside the gene matches. As DNA, the CDR3 is TGTGCCAGCAGTCCGTTTCGGGACAGTTCTTATGGCTACACCTTC. Translation gives CASSPFRDSSYGYTF.

This clone was seen once. The rearrangement uses TRBV5-1 and TRBJ2-7; 10 bases are a match to TRBD2. From germline, CDR1 is SGHRS and CDR2 YFSETQ. This CDR3 region has 13 residues. Trimming cost V 8 bases and J 2 bases; bases outside gene matches: 4. CDR3 sequence reads: CASGLAEPYEQYF. CDR3 sequence (DNA): TGCGCCAGTGGACTAGCGGAACCCTACGAGCAGTACTTC.

This chain uses TRBV11-2 with TRBJ1-2, with a possible D match to TRBD1 (5 bases). This CDR3 region has 13 residues. Germline V gene lookup returns CDR1 SGHAT and CDR2 FQNNGV. V lost 1 base, J lost 4 bases, and 7 bases lay in between. The chain's CDR3 is CASSLGGGYGYTF. As DNA, the CDR3 is TGTGCCAGCAGCTTAGGGGGGGGCTATGGCTACACCTTC.

This chain connects TRBV7-9 to TRBJ1-2; no definite D call. Trimming stripped 2 bases from V and 7 bases from J, with 11 bases between. The length of the CDR3 is 13 residues. From germline, CDR1 is SEHNR and CDR2 FQNEAQ (reference sequence). The chain's CDR3 is CASSLTEKSGYTF. CDR3 in DNA: TGTGCCAGCAGCTTAACAGAAAAGAGTGGCTACACCTTC.

DNA of the CDR3: TGTGCCAGCAGCTTAGATCTTGGGAACACTGAAGCTTTCTTT. Encoded protein: CASSLDLGNTEAFF. The rearrangement links TRBV11-2 to TRBJ1-1; no clear D. Germline assignment: CDR1 SGHAT and CDR2 FQNNGV. V shed 0 bases and J shed 1 base, with 6 bases lying between them. CDR3 length: 14 amino acids.

The V call is TRBV9, the J call TRBJ2-3; 16 positions agree with TRBD2. CDR1 is SGDLS, CDR2 YYNGEE, per germline. J gave up 6 bases and V 4 bases, and 8 bases lay outside the gene matches. The CDR3 has 17 amino acids. CDR3 loop: CASSSRGLAGGPDTQYF. The CDR3, as DNA: TGTGCCAGCAGCTCGCGGGGACTAGCGGGAGGGCCCGATACGCAGTATTTT.

The rearrangement joins TRBV11-1 to TRBJ2-1, with D uncertain. The CDR3 runs 11 residues. Per the germline V gene, CDR1 is SGHAT and CDR2 is FQDESV (reference sequence). Trimming left V 3 bases short and J 9 bases short, with 6 bases between. CDR3 DNA: TGTGCCAGCAGCTTGAGAGGTGAGCAGTTCTTC. It codes for CASSLRGEQFF.

The genes are TRBV20-1 and TRBJ2-1; D is possibly TRBD1 (6 bases). V was trimmed by 6 bases and J by 8 bases, leaving 11 bases between them. Per germline, CDR1 DFQATT and CDR2 SNEGSKA (reference sequence). The CDR3 runs to 11 residues. DNA of the CDR3: TGCAGTGCGCCACAGGGACATGAGCAGTTCTTC. Translating gives CSAPQGHEQFF.

The V gene is TRBV19, the J gene TRBJ1-5; a possible D gene is TRBD1 (6 bases). Per germline, CDR1 LNHDA and CDR2 SQIVND (reference sequence). V was trimmed by 5 bases and J by 3 bases, leaving 20 bases between them. The CDR3 consists of 17 residues. CDR3: CASSYRESPPPNQPQHF. CDR3 nucleotide sequence: TGTGCCAGTAGTTACAGGGAGAGTCCCCCACCCAATCAGCCCCAGCATTTT. The variable domain in full, completed from reference TRBV19 and TRBJ1-5, reads DGGITQSPKYLFRKEGQNVTLSCEQNLNHDAMYWYRQDPGQGLRLIYYSQIVNDFQKGDIAEGYSVSREKKESFPLTVTSAQKNPTAFYLCASSYRESPPPNQPQHFGDGTRLSIL.

The gene calls are TRBV6-5 and TRBJ2-1; D not resolved. The CDR3 is 15 residues long. Looked up from germline, CDR1 is MNHEY and CDR2 is SVGAGI. V shed 6 bases and J shed 0 bases, with 12 bases lying between them. Written as DNA, the CDR3 is TGTGCCAGCAGAAGGACCGTGAGCTCCTACAATGAGCAGTTCTTC. As protein: CASRRTVSSYNEQFF.

This chain joins TRBV19 and TRBJ1-5, with D hard to call. Germline V gene data show CDR1 as LNHDA and CDR2 as SQIVND (reference sequence). The CDR3 consists of 14 residues. V lost 3 bases, J lost 1 base, and 7 bases lay in between. CDR3: CASSMSRSNQPQHF. The CDR3 DNA is TGTGCCAGTAGTATGTCTCGGAGCAATCAGCCCCAGCATTTT.

The chain carries TRBV11-2 and TRBJ1-5; 8 bases match TRBD1. CDR3 length equals 15 residues. Germline CDR1 is SGHAT and CDR2 is FQNNGV. V shed 2 bases, J shed 6 bases, and the junction held 6 bases outside the gene matches. CDR3 sequence (DNA): TGTGCCAGCAGCTTACGGCAGGGGGCCGGTCAGCCCCAGCATTTT. As protein: CASSLRQGAGQPQHF.

The chain has TRBV5-4 and TRBJ2-3; the match to TRBD2 covers 9 bases. Germline V gives CDR1 SGHNT, CDR2 YYREEE (reference sequence). The CDR3 length is 16 residues. V was clipped by 1 base and J by 2 bases; unmatched bases: 5. The CDR3 loop is CASSLLLAGITDTQYF. In nucleotides, the CDR3 is TGTGCCAGCAGCTTGTTGCTAGCGGGAATCACAGATACGCAGTATTTT.

The gene calls are TRBV19 and TRBJ1-1; possible D gene TRBD1, 5 bases. V was shortened by 5 bases and J by 1 base, with 8 bases between the two germline ends. The CDR3 is 13 amino acids. CDR1 and CDR2 from the germline V gene are LNHDA and SQIVND (reference sequence). The CDR3 nucleotides read TGTGCCAGTAGTCCAGGGCGGAACACTGAAGCTTTCTTT. Translation gives CASSPGRNTEAFF.